This TCR beta chain was identified during a study of T cells in Graves' hyperthyroidism and ophthalmopathy. This clonotype appeared a few times. Amplification of TCR beta CDR3 regions was performed using RNA transcripts as template. The primer set for the first-round RT-PCR of the TCR CDR3 was HTBI. TCRdb ran MiXCR on the multiplex PCR reads and lists one entry per CDR3 protein. The profile shows about 640,000 distinct CDR3 sequences, roughly 14% of them singletons. Germline CDR1 and CDR2: MDHEN and SYDVKM. This CDR3 has 15 residues. Losses at the gene ends were 5 bases for V and 4 bases for J; bases not matched to a gene: 6.

The chain is built from TRBV28 and TRBJ2-2, with TRBD2 identical over 8 bases. The sequence was obtained from a woman in her forties or fifties with Graves' ophthalmopathy. Sequencing used blood. The CDR3 DNA reads as TGTGCCAGCAGTGCCAGACTAGCGAGCACCGGGGAGCTGTTTTTT. Its protein is CASSARLASTGELFF.